The 15 T cell receptor beta chains listed next were all sequenced from one sample in a study of T cell repertoires in cytomegalovirus infection. TCRdb re-derived calls from the reads in MiXCR, one entry per CDR3 protein. The table has approximately 200,000 distinct CDR3 sequences, 25% to 30% seen once; the top ten hold roughly 29%. The source material was PBMCs. These receptors all stem from a human donor in good health (CMV status not recorded). Some clones in this sample may be carry-over from other donors' samples.

A few counts support this clonotype. The chain recombines TRBV12-3 or TRBV12-4 with TRBJ1-1; 8 bases agree with TRBD1. V lost 5 bases, J lost 1 base, and 6 bases stayed unmatched. The CDR3 is 15 amino acids. The CDR3 reads CASSLRTGPNTEAFF. As DNA, the CDR3 is TGTGCCAGCAGTCTTAGGACAGGGCCGAACACTGAAGCTTTCTTT.

The CDR3 nucleotides are TGTGCCAGCAGCTCCCTCGCTAGGGAGACCCAGTACTTC. As protein: CASSSLARETQYF. This chain uses TRBV11-2 with TRBJ2-5; D unclear. V lost 4 bases and J lost 5, with 11 bases in between. This CDR3 region has 13 residues. Germline V gene sequence: CDR1 SGHAT, CDR2 FQNNGV. Full variable domain (outside the CDR3, taken from reference TRBV11-2 and TRBJ2-5): EAGVAQSPRYKIIEKRQSVAFWCNPISGHATLYWYQQILGQGPKLLIQFQNNGVVDDSQLPKDRFSAERLKGVDSTLKIQPAKLEDSAVYLCASSSLARETQYFGPGTRLLVL.

The rearrangement joins TRBV11-2 to TRBJ2-3; 10 bases are shared with TRBD2. CDR3 size: 16 residues. V shed 5 bases and J 1 base; nucleotides not matched to a gene: 6. Germline values: CDR1 SGHAT, CDR2 FQNNGV. CDR3 sequence reads: CASSLKRGGGTDTQYF. The CDR3 DNA reads TGTGCCAGCAGCCTCAAGCGGGGGGGGGGCACAGATACGCAGTATTTT.

This clonotype was counted many times. The rearrangement links TRBV7-2 to TRBJ2-2; D call uncertain. CDR1 SGHTA and CDR2 FQGNSA come from the germline V gene. CDR3 length equals 13 residues. Trimming took off 5 bases at V and 7 bases at J, with 11 bases between the two ends. Here the CDR3 reads CASSRAFRGELFF. Written as DNA, the CDR3 is TGTGCCAGCAGCCGGGCGTTTCGCGGGGAGCTGTTTTTT.

Many counts were recorded for this clonotype. This CDR3 is CASSPDRVATGELFF. The CDR3, as DNA: TGTGCCAGCAGCCCTGACAGGGTGGCCACCGGGGAGCTGTTTTTT. This chain links TRBV7-8 with TRBJ2-2; 7 positions match TRBD1. The V gene end was trimmed by 5 bases and the J gene end by 4 bases; junction bases not matched to a gene: 7. Germline loops: CDR1 SGHVS, CDR2 FQNEAQ. CDR3 length: 15 residues.

The rearrangement joins TRBV5-1 to TRBJ2-7; possibly TRBD2 for D (6 bases). The V and J ends lost 3 bases and 6 bases respectively, with 13 bases between them. Per germline, CDR1 SGHRS and CDR2 YFSETQ. The CDR3 has 13 amino acids. CDR3 DNA: TGCGCCAGCAGCTGGGGTCAAGCGGGCGAGCAGTACTTC. Protein product: CASSWGQAGEQYF.

The chain has TRBV7-6 and TRBJ1-2; TRBD1 is a possible D gene (6 bases). The germline V gene has CDR1 SGHVS and CDR2 FNYEAQ. This CDR3 spans 17 amino acids. V was cut by 4 bases and J by 6 bases, with 24 bases left in between. The CDR3 is CASSYPRDGQGNDGYTF. In nucleotides, the CDR3 is TGTGCCAGCAGCTACCCCCGAGATGGGCAGGGGAATGATGGCTACACCTTC. The variable domain in full, completed from reference TRBV7-6 and TRBJ1-2, reads GAGVSQSPRYKVTKRGQDVALRCDPISGHVSLYWYRQALGQGPEFLTYFNYEAQQDKSGLPNDRFSAERPEGSISTLTIQRTEQRDSAMYRCASSYPRDGQGNDGYTFGSGTRLTVV.

In this sample, this clonotype turned up a few times. V and J are TRBV10-3 and TRBJ2-5; TRBD1 aligns across 7 bases. This CDR3 region has 14 residues. CDR1 is ENHRY, CDR2 SYGVKD, per germline. J lost 3 bases, V lost 5 bases, and 6 bases had no gene match. This CDR3 is CAISSRTGEETQYF. The CDR3 DNA reads TGTGCCATCAGTTCCCGGACAGGAGAAGAGACCCAGTACTTC.

A few counts support this clonotype. The chain is built from TRBV7-2 and TRBJ2-2; 10 nucleotides agree with TRBD2. V lost 1 base to trimming and J lost 5 bases; unmatched junction nucleotides: 1. The CDR3 sequence is 15 residues long. Germline values: CDR1 SGHTA, CDR2 FQGNSA. Here the CDR3 DNA reads TGTGCCAGCAGCTTAGGGGGACTAGCGACCGGGGAGCTGTTTTTT. This translates into CASSLGGLATGELFF.

In its sample, this clonotype was seen a few times. V is TRBV2 and J is TRBJ1-5; D gene unclear. Germline V gives CDR1 SNHLY, CDR2 FYNNEI. V lost 1 base and J lost 6, with 10 bases in between. The CDR3 runs 14 residues. In nucleotides, the CDR3 is TGTGCCAGCAGTGAAGTTGACAATACTCAGCCCCAGCATTTT. Translation gives CASSEVDNTQPQHF.

The chain employs TRBV19 and TRBJ1-5; TRBD1 agrees at 9 bases. Losses at the gene ends were 6 bases for V and 7 bases for J; bases not matched to a gene: 13. Germline V gene lookup returns CDR1 LNHDA and CDR2 SQIVND (reference sequence). This CDR3 region has 16 residues. The CDR3: CASRPDRGVRRQPQHF. CDR3 sequence (DNA): TGTGCCAGTAGACCAGACAGGGGGGTCCGGAGGCAGCCCCAGCATTTT.

This clonotype was observed many times. The chain employs TRBV7-2 and TRBJ2-1; 10 nucleotides match TRBD2. The germline gives CDR1 SGHTA, CDR2 FQGNSA. This CDR3 contains 14 residues. Trimming took 7 bases from V and 10 from J; bases not matched to a gene: 10. CDR3 protein: CASTTPGLAEEQFF. The CDR3 bases are TGTGCCAGCACCACCCCTGGACTAGCGGAGGAGCAGTTCTTC.

The table lists this clonotype with a few counts. This chain connects TRBV2 to TRBJ1-6; no clear D. V shed 7 bases and J shed 7 bases, with 8 bases lying between them. The CDR3 is made up of 12 amino acids. The germline V gene encodes CDR1 SNHLY and CDR2 FYNNEI. The CDR3 DNA reads TGTGCCAGCAAGACGGGGAATTCACCCCTCCACTTT. This codes for CASKTGNSPLHF.

The V and J genes are TRBV12-5 and TRBJ1-6, with D uncertain. The CDR3 is 12 amino acids. The V gene's germline CDR1 is LGHNT and CDR2 FRNRAP. In nucleotides, the CDR3 is TGTGCCTCCTCTTCACCGCGGTCACCCCTCCACTTT. This codes for CASSSPRSPLHF.

The chain has TRBV20-1 and TRBJ2-3; TRBD2 matches 7 bases. Germline lookup yields CDR1 DFQATT and CDR2 SNEGSKA (reference sequence). The J segment lost 0 bases and the V segment lost 6 bases, leaving 3 bases of the junction unmatched. The CDR3 covers 13 residues. In DNA, the CDR3 is TGCAGTGCCCGACTAGCTAGCACAGATACGCAGTATTTT. The encoded protein is CSARLASTDTQYF.